The 9 T cell receptor beta chains reported below all come from one sample, sequenced in a study of resident and recirculating memory T cells in vitiligo. Clones were sequenced by immunoSEQ multiplex PCR, and TCRdb holds only the in-frame ones, with some missing. Among 70,000 or so clones listed, roughly 90% were seen once. The sample consisted of blood. Receptors were obtained from a male donor with vitiligo.

This rearrangement joins TRBV19 to TRBJ1-1; 7 bases line up with TRBD1. This CDR3 has 16 residues. Germline assignment: CDR1 LNHDA and CDR2 SQIVND (reference sequence). The V gene end was trimmed by 6 bases and the J gene end by 5 bases; junction bases not matched to a gene: 15. CDR3 region: CASSGGAGGWETEAFF. The CDR3 bases are TGTGCCAGTAGCGGCGGGGCAGGGGGGTGGGAAACTGAAGCTTTCTTT. Variable domain in full (rest from reference TRBV19 and TRBJ1-1): DGGITQSPKYLFRKEGQNVTLSCEQNLNHDAMYWYRQDPGQGLRLIYYSQIVNDFQKGDIAEGYSVSREKKESFPLTVTSAQKNPTAFYLCASSGGAGGWETEAFFGQGTRLTVV.

The V call is TRBV4-2, the J call TRBJ1-1; D is possibly TRBD1 (5 bases). In germline, CDR1 is LGHNA, CDR2 YNFKEQ. The germline V and J ends were trimmed by 0 bases and 1 base, with 9 bases remaining between them. There are 15 residues in the CDR3. The CDR3 nucleotides are TGTGCCAGCAGCCAAGAAGGCAGGGCGAACACTGAAGCTTTCTTT. Translation: CASSQEGRANTEAFF.

The genes are TRBV4-3 and TRBJ1-1; D not resolved. The CDR3 sequence is 14 residues long. CDR1 is LGHNA, CDR2 YSLEER, per germline. The V and J ends lost 0 bases and 7 bases respectively, with 12 bases between them. CDR3 coding DNA: TGCGCCAGCAGCCAAGACGGAGAGCCTAATGAAGCTTTCTTT. It codes for CASSQDGEPNEAFF.

The rearrangement joins TRBV7-8 to TRBJ2-1, with TRBD2 matching 15 bases. The CDR3 consists of 16 residues. Unmatched junction bases numbered 5, after V lost 3 bases and J lost 8 bases. Germline V lookup: CDR1 SGHVS, CDR2 FQNEAQ. The CDR3 region is CASSFRTSGGEYEQFF. DNA of the CDR3: TGTGCCAGCAGCTTCCGGACTAGCGGGGGGGAGTATGAGCAGTTCTTC.

The chain links TRBV5-1 to TRBJ2-2, with D perhaps matching TRBD1 (6 bases). The V and J ends lost 1 base and 10 bases respectively, with 8 bases between them. This CDR3 has 12 residues. Germline assignment: CDR1 SGHRS and CDR2 YFSETQ. The CDR3 region is CASSLTGLELFF. CDR3 in DNA: TGCGCCAGCAGCTTGACAGGGTTGGAGCTGTTTTTT.

The chain carries TRBV28 and TRBJ1-2, with a weak D call TRBD1 (5 bases). The CDR3 has 17 amino acids. V lost 1 base, J lost 0 bases, and 15 bases lay in between. Germline assignment: CDR1 MDHEN and CDR2 SYDVKM. The DNA of the CDR3 is TGTGCCAGCAGTTTATTAGGAACGACAGATACTAACTATGGCTACACCTTC. Translation: CASSLLGTTDTNYGYTF.

The CDR3 sequence is CASSQDHSYKNIQYF. The CDR3 DNA reads as TGCGCCAGCAGCCAAGACCACAGCTACAAAAACATTCAGTACTTC. The chain uses TRBV4-3 and TRBJ2-4; D unclear. The CDR3 has 15 residues. The germline gives CDR1 LGHNA, CDR2 YSLEER. With 0 bases removed from V and 3 bases from J, the gap between germline ends came to 9 bases.

The gene calls are TRBV7-7 and TRBJ2-7; 7 nucleotides align to TRBD1. Losses at the gene ends were 5 bases for V and 7 bases for J; bases not matched to a gene: 8. The CDR3 runs 13 residues. Germline V lookup: CDR1 SSHAT, CDR2 FNYEAQ (reference sequence). The CDR3 here is CASSPGTDREQYF. The CDR3 nucleotides are TGTGCCAGCAGCCCCGGGACAGACCGAGAGCAGTACTTC.

The CDR3 is CASSLQGAGVYGYTF. The CDR3 region has the DNA TGTGCCAGCAGTTTACAGGGGGCGGGCGTCTATGGCTACACCTTC. The chain is built from TRBV27 and TRBJ1-2; 8 bases are shared with TRBD1. Germline CDR1 MNHEY, CDR2 SMNVEV (reference sequence). The CDR3 runs to 15 residues. With V trimmed by 2 bases and J by 4 bases, 6 bases remained unmatched.